Below are 4 T cell receptor beta chains sequenced from a single sample in a study of identical twins. TCRdb passed the 5' RACE reads through MiXCR, listing each CDR3 protein once. The data hold 500,000 to 550,000 distinct CDR3 sequences, with about 20% observed a single time. The sample was also reused in another study, on T cells expressing NK-cell markers.

Sequencing was carried out using CD4+ T cells sorted from blood. The receptors stem from a woman aged 18-29 years in good health.

This clonotype was seen a few times. This chain links TRBV4-2 with TRBJ2-1; 10 bases agree with TRBD2. Germline V lookup: CDR1 LGHNA, CDR2 YNFKEQ. V gave up 0 bases and J gave up 5 bases; unmatched junction bases: 7. CDR3 length equals 17 residues. The chain's CDR3 is CASSQDPWLAGDNEQFF. For the CDR3, the DNA is TGTGCCAGCAGCCAAGACCCTTGGCTAGCGGGAGACAATGAGCAGTTCTTC.

This chain joins TRBV5-1 and TRBJ1-1; 7 positions agree with TRBD1. In germline, CDR1 is SGHRS, CDR2 YFSETQ. The J segment lost 7 bases and the V segment lost 4 bases, leaving 10 bases of the junction unmatched. The length of the CDR3 is 14 residues. For the CDR3, the DNA is TGCGCCAGCAGCACGATTACAGGGGATAGTGAAGCTTTCTTT. Its protein product is CASSTITGDSEAFF.

This clonotype was counted many times. The genes are TRBV20-1 and TRBJ1-1; TRBD1 might be the D (5 bases). V lost 0 bases and J lost 0, with 14 bases in between. Looked up from germline, CDR1 is DFQATT and CDR2 is SNEGSKA (reference sequence). This CDR3 region has 16 residues. CDR3 nucleotides: TGCAGTGCTAGAGATCCCGGACGGGGCATGAACACTGAAGCTTTCTTT. This encodes CSARDPGRGMNTEAFF.

The sample holds many counts of this clonotype. V gene TRBV20-1 combines with J gene TRBJ1-2; D is unresolved. Deletions cut 6 bases from V and 3 bases from J, with 11 bases between. CDR1 and CDR2 (germline): DFQATT, SNEGSKA (reference sequence). There are 12 residues in the CDR3. CDR3 loop: CSALHGYYGYTF. CDR3 in DNA: TGCAGTGCCCTTCACGGCTACTATGGCTACACCTTC.